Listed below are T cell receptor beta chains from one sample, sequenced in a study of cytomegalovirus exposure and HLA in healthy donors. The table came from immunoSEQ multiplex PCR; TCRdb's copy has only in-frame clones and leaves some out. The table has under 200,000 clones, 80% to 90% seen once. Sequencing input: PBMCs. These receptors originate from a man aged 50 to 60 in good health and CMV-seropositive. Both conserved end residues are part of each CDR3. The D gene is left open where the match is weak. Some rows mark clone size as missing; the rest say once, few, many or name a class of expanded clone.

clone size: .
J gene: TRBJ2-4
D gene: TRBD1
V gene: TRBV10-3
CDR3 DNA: TGTGCCATCAGTGCCACCGGGACAGGGGTCAAAAACATTCAGTACTTC
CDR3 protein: CAISATGTGVKNIQYF

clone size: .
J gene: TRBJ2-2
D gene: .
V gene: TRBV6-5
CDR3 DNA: TGTGCCAGCAGGCATCAAACTAGTCCGACCGGGGAGCTGTTTTTT
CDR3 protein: CASRHQTSPTGELFF

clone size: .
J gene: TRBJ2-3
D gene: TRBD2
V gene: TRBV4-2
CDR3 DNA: TGTGCCAGCAGCCAGGCGCGAAGCGTAGCGGGAGCCGCAGATACGCAGTATTTT
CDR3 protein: CASSQARSVAGAADTQYF

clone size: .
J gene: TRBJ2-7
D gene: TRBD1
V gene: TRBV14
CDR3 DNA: TGTGCCAGCAGCCAGCCGGGACAGGGGGCGATCGAGCAGTACTTC
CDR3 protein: CASSQPGQGAIEQYF

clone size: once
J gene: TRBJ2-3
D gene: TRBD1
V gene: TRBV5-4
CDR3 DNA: TGTGCCAGCAGCCCCCCCCGACAGGGCGCAGATACGCAGTATTTT
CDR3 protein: CASSPPRQGADTQYF

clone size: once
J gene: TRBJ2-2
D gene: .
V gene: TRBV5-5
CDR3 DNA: TGTGCCAGCAGCTTCGATGGACAGCCTTACGGCACCGGGGAGCTGTTTTTT
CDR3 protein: CASSFDGQPYGTGELFF

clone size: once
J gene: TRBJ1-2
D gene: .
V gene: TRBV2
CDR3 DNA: TGTGCCAGCGGGGGGGGCTATGGCTACACCTTC
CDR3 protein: CASGGGYGYTF

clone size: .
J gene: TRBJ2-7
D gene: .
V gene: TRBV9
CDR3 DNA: TGTGCCAGCAGCGTAGATGGGGGCGCTTCCTACGAGCAGTACTTC
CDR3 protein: CASSVDGGASYEQYF

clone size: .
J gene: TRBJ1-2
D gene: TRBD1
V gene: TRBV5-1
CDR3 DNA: TGCGCCAGCAGCTTGGGGGACAGGGCGACCTATGGCTACACCTTC
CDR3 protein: CASSLGDRATYGYTF

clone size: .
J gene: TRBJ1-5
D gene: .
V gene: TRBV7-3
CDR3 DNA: TGTGCCAGCAGCTTAACGGGCGGGCAGCCCCAGCATTTT
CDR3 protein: CASSLTGGQPQHF

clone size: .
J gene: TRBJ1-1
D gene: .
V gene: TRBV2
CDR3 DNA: TGTGCCAGCAGCCCCGCCGGGTGGGCTGAAGCTTTCTTT
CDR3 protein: CASSPAGWAEAFF

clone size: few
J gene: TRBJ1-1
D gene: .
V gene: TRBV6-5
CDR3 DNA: TGTGCCAGCAGTGTAACTTTAGGGGACACTGAAGCTTTCTTT
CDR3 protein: CASSVTLGDTEAFF

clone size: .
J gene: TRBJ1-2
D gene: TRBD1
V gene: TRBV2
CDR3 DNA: TGTGCCAGCATTCAGGACAGGCAACCTAACTATGGCTACACCTTC
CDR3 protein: CASIQDRQPNYGYTF

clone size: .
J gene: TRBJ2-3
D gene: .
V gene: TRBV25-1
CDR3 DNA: TGTGCCAGCAGTGACGCGACTAGTCCCACAGATACGCAGTATTTT
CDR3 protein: CASSDATSPTDTQYF

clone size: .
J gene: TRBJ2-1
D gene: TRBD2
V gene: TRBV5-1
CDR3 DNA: TGCGCCAGCAGCTGGGCCGGGACTAGCGGTGGCAATGAGCAGTTCTTC
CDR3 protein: CASSWAGTSGGNEQFF

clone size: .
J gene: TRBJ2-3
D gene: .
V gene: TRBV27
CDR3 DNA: TGTGCCAGCAGCACTCAGGGAAACACAGATACGCAGTATTTT
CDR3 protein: CASSTQGNTDTQYF

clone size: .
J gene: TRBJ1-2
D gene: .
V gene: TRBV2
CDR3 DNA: TGTGCCAGCAGTGAACAGGGTGCCTATGGCTACACCTTC
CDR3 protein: CASSEQGAYGYTF

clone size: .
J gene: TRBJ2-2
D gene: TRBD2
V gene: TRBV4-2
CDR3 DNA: TGTGCCAGCAGTCGCTGGGTTGTAGCGGGCAACACCGGGGAGCTGTTTTTT
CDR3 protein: CASSRWVVAGNTGELFF

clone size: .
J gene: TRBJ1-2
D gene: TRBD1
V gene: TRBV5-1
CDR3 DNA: TGCGCCAGCAGCTTGGCGCCTACAGGGGGCGCTAACTATGGCTACACCTTC
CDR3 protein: CASSLAPTGGANYGYTF

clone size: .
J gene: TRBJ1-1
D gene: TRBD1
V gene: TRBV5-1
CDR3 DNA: TGCGCCAGCAGCCCTGGGGGACAGGGTACTGAAGCTTTCTTT
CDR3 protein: CASSPGGQGTEAFF

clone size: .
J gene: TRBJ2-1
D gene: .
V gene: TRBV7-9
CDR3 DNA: TGTGCCAGCAGCTTGACAGGAAACAATGAGCAGTTCTTC
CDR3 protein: CASSLTGNNEQFF

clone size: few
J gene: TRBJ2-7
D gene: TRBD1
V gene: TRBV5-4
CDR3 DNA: TGTGCCAGCAGCTACTCGGACAGGGGGCGAGGCGAGCAGTACTTC
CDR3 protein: CASSYSDRGRGEQYF

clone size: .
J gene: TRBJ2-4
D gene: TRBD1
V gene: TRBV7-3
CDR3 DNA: TGTGCCAGCAGCCCGGGACAGGGGGCGAACAGTCAGTACTTC
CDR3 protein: CASSPGQGANSQYF

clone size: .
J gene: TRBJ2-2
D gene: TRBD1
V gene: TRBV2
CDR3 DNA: TGTGCCAGCAGTGGGCCGACAGGGGCCTACACCGGGGAGCTGTTTTTT
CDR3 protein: CASSGPTGAYTGELFF

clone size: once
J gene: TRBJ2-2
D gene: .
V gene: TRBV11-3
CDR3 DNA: TGTGCCAGCAGCCTCGGGACTCCCTCGGGCGGGGAGCTGTTTTTT
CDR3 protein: CASSLGTPSGGELFF

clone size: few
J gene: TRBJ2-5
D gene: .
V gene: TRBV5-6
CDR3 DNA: TGTGCCAGCAGCTGGGAAGACAGGTTAGAGACCCAGTACTTC
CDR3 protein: CASSWEDRLETQYF

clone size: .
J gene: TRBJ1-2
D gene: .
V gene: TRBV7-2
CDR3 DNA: TGTGCCAGCAGCTTCGGGGGGAACTATGGCTACACCTTC
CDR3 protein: CASSFGGNYGYTF

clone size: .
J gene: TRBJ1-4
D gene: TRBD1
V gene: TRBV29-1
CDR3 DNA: TGCAGCGTTGGGGAGGGGACAGGGCGAGAAAAACTGTTTTTT
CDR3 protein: CSVGEGTGREKLFF

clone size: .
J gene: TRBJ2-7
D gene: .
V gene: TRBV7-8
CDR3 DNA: TGTGCCAGCAGCTTAGCCCAGGGAGGTGGGTACGAGCAGTACTTC
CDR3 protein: CASSLAQGGGYEQYF

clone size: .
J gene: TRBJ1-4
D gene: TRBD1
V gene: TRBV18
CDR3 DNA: TGTGCCAGCTCACCACTAGGGACAGTAGTCGGTGAAAAACTGTTTTTT
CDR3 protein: CASSPLGTVVGEKLFF

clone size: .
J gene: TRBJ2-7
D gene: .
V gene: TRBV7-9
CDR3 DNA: TGTGCCAGCAGCTTAGAGAACACCTACGAGCAGTACTTC
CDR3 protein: CASSLENTYEQYF

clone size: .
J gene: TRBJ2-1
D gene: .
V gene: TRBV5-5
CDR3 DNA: TGTGCCAGCAGCTACCAGAATGAGCAGTTCTTC
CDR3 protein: CASSYQNEQFF

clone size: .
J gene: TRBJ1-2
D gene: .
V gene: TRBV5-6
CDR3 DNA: TGTGCCAGCAGCTTGGCGGGGGGGGCGAACTATGGCTACACCTTC
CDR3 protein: CASSLAGGANYGYTF

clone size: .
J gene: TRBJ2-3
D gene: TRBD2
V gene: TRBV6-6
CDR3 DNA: TGTGCCAGCAGCCTAGCGGGGGGTCTAGATACGCAGTATTTT
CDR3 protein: CASSLAGGLDTQYF

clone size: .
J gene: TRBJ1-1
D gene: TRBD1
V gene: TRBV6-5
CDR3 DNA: TGTGCCAGCAGCAACGGACAGGGTGAAGCTTTCTTT
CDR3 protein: CASSNGQGEAFF

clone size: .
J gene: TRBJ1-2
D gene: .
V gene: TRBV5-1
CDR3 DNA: TGCGCCAGCAGCTTGACCGGTCCCCGAGGGGGTGGCTACACCTTC
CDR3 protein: CASSLTGPRGGGYTF

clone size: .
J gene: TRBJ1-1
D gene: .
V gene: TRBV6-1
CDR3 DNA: TGTGCCAGCAGTGCCCAGAGTACAGGGTTGGCTGAAGCTTTCTTT
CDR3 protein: CASSAQSTGLAEAFF

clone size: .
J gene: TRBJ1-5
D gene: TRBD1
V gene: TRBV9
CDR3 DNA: TGTGCCAGCGGTGTAGGACAGGGGAATCAGCCCCAGCATTTT
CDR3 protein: CASGVGQGNQPQHF

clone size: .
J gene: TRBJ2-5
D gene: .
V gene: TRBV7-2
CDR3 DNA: TGTGCCAGCAGCTTAGTCCCGGGAAGCCGAGAAGAGACCCAGTACTTC
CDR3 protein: CASSLVPGSREETQYF

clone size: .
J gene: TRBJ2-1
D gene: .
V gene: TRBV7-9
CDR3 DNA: TGTGCCAGCAGCCCACAGGGCCCAAGTGAGCAGTTCTTC
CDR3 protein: CASSPQGPSEQFF

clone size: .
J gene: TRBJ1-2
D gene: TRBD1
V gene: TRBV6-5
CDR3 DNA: TGTGCCAGCAGTTTCGGGACAGCCTACGGCTACACCTTC
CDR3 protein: CASSFGTAYGYTF

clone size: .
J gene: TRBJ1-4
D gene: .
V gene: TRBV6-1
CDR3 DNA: TGTGCCAGCAGTGTTGACAGCCGGAATGAAAAACTGTTTTTT
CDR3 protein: CASSVDSRNEKLFF

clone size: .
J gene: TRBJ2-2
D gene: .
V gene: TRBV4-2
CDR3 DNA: TGTGCCAGCAGCCAAACGGGGGAGGTCGGGGAGCTGTTTTTT
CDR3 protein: CASSQTGEVGELFF

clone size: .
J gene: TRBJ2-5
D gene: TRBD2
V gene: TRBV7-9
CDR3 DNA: TGTGCCAGCAGCCCTCGACTAGCGGGGGTACAAGAGACCCAGTACTTC
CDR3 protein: CASSPRLAGVQETQYF

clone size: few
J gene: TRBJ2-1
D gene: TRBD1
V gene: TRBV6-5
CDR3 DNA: TGTGCCAGCAGTAAGGGACAGGGGATAGATGAGCAGTTCTTC
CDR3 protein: CASSKGQGIDEQFF

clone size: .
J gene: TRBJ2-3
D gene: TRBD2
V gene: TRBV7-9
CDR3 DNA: TGTGCCAGCAGCCTCAGGGAGCTAGCGGGAGAAGGAGATACGCAGTATTTT
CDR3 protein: CASSLRELAGEGDTQYF

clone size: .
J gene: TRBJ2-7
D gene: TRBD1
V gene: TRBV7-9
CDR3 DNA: TGTGCCAGCAGCGCTCCGGACAGGGGATTGAGTGAGCAGTACTTC
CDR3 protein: CASSAPDRGLSEQYF

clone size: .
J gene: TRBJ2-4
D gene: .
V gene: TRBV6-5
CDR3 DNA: TGTGCCAGCAGTTACCCTTACCGGGGTAAAAACATTCAGTACTTC
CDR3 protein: CASSYPYRGKNIQYF